This note documents a single T cell receptor beta chain sequence. The antigen it binds to is not known. No much larger clonotype is one base removed from it; base qualities were not supplied. This record belongs to a study of blood T cell repertoires in COVID-19 (TCRdb year 2020). With respect to the entire study: Samples from collaborators originated in the United States, Italy and Spain and spanned both the acute and convalescent phases of COVID-19. Samples came from the ongoing ImmuneRACE study (first 160 participants) plus 1,254 subjects from 6 global collaborators. Nearly every sample came with metadata listing a de-identified subject ID, COVID-19 status, age in years and sex. The prospective study material was composed of cDNA or gDNA derived from T cells, B-cell-depleted T cells, or PBMCs. The repertoires were released in a freely available public database intended as a resource for research on the immune response to SARS-CoV-2. Subjects who had been exposed to COVID-19, were actively infected with it, or had recovered from it provided the deeply sampled blood TCRbeta repertoires that made up the dataset. Where available, HLA class I and class II types were taken from metadata supplied by the sample provider and were not determined by assay-based typing.

The paper as a whole reports these results and caveats: The amount of clinical and demographic metadata varied by source and participant and was provided uncurated.

Whole blood was collected in K2EDTA tubes by collaborating institutions according to the institutions' own protocols. For TCRbeta analysis, collaborator samples were shipped as frozen whole blood, as isolated PBMCs, or as DNA extracted from either sample type. The immunoSEQ Assay, a bias-controlled multiplex PCR, was used to amplify TCRbeta CDR3 regions from genomic DNA. In the original analysis: The number of nucleated cells in each sample was estimated by amplification of reference gene primers within the assay. Sequence reads were collapsed and filtered to measure the absolute abundance of every unique TCRbeta CDR3 rearrangement. For each sample, productive Simpson clonality was calculated by taking the square root of Simpson's diversity index across productive rearrangements. Drawn from immuneACCESS, this table holds only the in-frame rearrangements with V and J called that TCRdb kept. Clones are partly lost; checked studies trace under half to an unresolved V gene and leave the rest unexplained. The V and J calls and clone size are taken from that table; D and trimming were inferred from the DNA. The sample yields about 20,000 clones; 79% were counted once. The ten largest clones add up to around three fifths of the sample.

V was cut back by 2 bases and J by 0 bases, leaving a gap of 11 bases between them. The CDR3 goes from the cysteine to the phenylalanine over 16 residues. Kept here is only the CDR3 DNA, which spans 48 bases and is read in frame from base 1. Looking up the germline V gene yields CDR1 KGHSH and CDR2 LQKENI. The chain was built from TRBV18 and TRBJ2-1; a tentative D match to TRBD1 spans 6 bases. The sequence derives from a man older than 75 with acute or convalescent COVID-19. Sequencing was performed on peripheral blood. The CDR3 region: CASSPNRDISYNEQFF. The nucleotides read TGTGCCAGCTCACCAAACCGGGACATCTCCTACAATGAGCAGTTCTTC.